Below are 5 T cell receptor beta chains sequenced from a single sample in a study of T cell clonality in common variable immunodeficiency. Produced via immunoSEQ multiplex PCR; TCRdb's table is partial and in-frame only. The sample offers around 45,000 clones and no singletons, the top ten holding roughly 6%. Sequences were obtained from peripheral blood mononuclear cells. These receptors came from a person aged 18 to 75 in good health.

This clone was observed at least ten times. The read terminates 3 residues before the CDR3 end, so the remaining end is supplied by the germline J gene. V is TRBV20-1 and J is TRBJ2-3, with 8 positions matching TRBD2. The CDR3 contains 14 residues. Germline V gene sequence: CDR1 DFQATT, CDR2 SNEGSKA (reference sequence). Trimming took 3 bases from V and 5 from J; bases not matched to a gene: 7. The sequenced CDR3 bases are TGCAGTGCTAGCGGGAGGGGAAGAATAGATACG. Its translation: CSASGRGRIDT. The whole CDR3 reads CSASGRGRIDTQYF.

This clone was seen many times. The read ends 3 residues early relative to the CDR3; the germline J gene fills the gap. This chain joins TRBV5-6 and TRBJ2-7; D remains ambiguous. V lost 0 bases and J 3 bases, leaving 7 bases between the germline ends. Germline CDR1 SGHDT, CDR2 YYEEEE. CDR3 length: 13 residues. The CDR3 DNA, read in part, is TGTGCCAGCAGCTTGGACAGCCTCTACGAG. Its protein product is CASSLDSLYE. In full, the CDR3 is CASSLDSLYEQYF.

Ten or more counts support this clone. The read ends 3 residues early relative to the CDR3; the germline J gene fills the gap. This chain connects TRBV27 to TRBJ2-1, with 7 bases matching TRBD1. Germline CDR1 MNHEY, CDR2 SMNVEV (reference sequence). CDR3 length: 13 amino acids. After removal of 8 bases from V and 5 bases from J, the junction contained 6 bases not matched to a gene. The sequenced CDR3 bases are TGTGCCAGCGGGAGACAGGGAAACAATGAG. Translated, it gives CASGRQGNNE. The entire CDR3 is CASGRQGNNEQFF.

This clone was recorded a few times. The read terminates 3 residues before the CDR3 end, so the remaining end is supplied by the germline J gene. Other DNA sequences within the sample encode an identical CDR3. The V call is TRBV7-9, the J call TRBJ1-2; no clear D. Germline CDR1 and CDR2: SEHNR and FQNEAQ (reference sequence). CDR3 length: 12 amino acids. Incomplete CDR3 DNA: TGTGCCAGCAGCACCGGGTATTACGAC. As protein: CASSTGYYD. The full CDR3 protein is CASSTGYYDYTF.

This clone has ten or more counts. The read terminates 3 residues before the CDR3 end, so the remaining end is supplied by the germline J gene. This chain joins TRBV19 and TRBJ1-5, with a possible D match to TRBD1 (5 bases). Germline CDR1 and CDR2: LNHDA and SQIVND (reference sequence). The CDR3 sequence is 16 residues long. V lost 3 bases and J 2 bases, leaving 14 bases between the germline ends. Here the CDR3 reads CASSIGGARGNQPQHF. The sequenced part of the CDR3 DNA is TGTGCCAGTAGTATCGGGGGAGCAAGGGGCAATCAGCCC.